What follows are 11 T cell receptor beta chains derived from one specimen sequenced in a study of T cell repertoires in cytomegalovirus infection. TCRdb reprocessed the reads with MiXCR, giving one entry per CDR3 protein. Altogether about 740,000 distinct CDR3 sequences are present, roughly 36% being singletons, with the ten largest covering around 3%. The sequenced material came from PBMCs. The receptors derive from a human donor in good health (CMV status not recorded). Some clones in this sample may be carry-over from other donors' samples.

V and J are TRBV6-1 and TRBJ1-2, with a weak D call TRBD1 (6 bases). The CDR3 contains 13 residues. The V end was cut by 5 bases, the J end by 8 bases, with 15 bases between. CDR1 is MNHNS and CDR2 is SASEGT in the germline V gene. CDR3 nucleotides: TGTGCCAGCAGTAAACAGGGCGGTTACGGCTACACCTTC. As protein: CASSKQGGYGYTF.

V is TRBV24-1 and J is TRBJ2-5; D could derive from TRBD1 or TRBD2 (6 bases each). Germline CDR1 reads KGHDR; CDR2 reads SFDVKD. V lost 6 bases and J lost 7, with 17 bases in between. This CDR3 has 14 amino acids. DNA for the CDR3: TGTGCCACCAGTCGCCACGGGGGCTCGGGGACCCAGTACTTC. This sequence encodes CATSRHGGSGTQYF.

The CDR3 bases are TGTGCCAGCACCTCGTACGATGAGCAGTTCTTC. This codes for CASTSYDEQFF. The chain employs TRBV27 and TRBJ2-1; no clear D. The CDR3 runs to 11 residues. Germline lookup yields CDR1 MNHEY and CDR2 SMNVEV (reference sequence). V lost 7 bases to trimming and J lost 8 bases, with 9 bases between them.

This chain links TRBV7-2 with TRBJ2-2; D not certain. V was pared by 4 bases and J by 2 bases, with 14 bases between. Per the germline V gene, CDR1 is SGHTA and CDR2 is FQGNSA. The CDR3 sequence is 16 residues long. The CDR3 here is CASSSPNWGNTGELFF. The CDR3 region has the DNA TGTGCCAGCAGCTCGCCTAACTGGGGAAACACCGGGGAGCTGTTTTTT.

Here the CDR3 DNA reads TGCAGTGCTAGAACGGGGGGCGAAGGGGATCAGCCCCAGCATTTT. This gives the protein CSARTGGEGDQPQHF. The rearrangement uses TRBV20-1 and TRBJ1-5, with D possibly matching TRBD1 (6 bases). V was pared by 2 bases and J by 5 bases, with 16 bases between. The length of the CDR3 is 15 residues. CDR1 DFQATT and CDR2 SNEGSKA come from the germline V gene (reference sequence).

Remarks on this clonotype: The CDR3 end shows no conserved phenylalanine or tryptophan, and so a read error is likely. The CDR3: CASSEVRAANEQFL. The CDR3, as DNA: TGTGCCAGCAGTGAAGTCAGAGCGGCCAATGAGCAGTTCTTA. The rearrangement joins TRBV6-1 to TRBJ2-1; D is perhaps TRBD2 (5 bases). Germline V gives CDR1 MNHNS, CDR2 SASEGT. The CDR3 has 14 amino acids. V gave up 1 base and J gave up 6 bases, with 10 bases separating them.

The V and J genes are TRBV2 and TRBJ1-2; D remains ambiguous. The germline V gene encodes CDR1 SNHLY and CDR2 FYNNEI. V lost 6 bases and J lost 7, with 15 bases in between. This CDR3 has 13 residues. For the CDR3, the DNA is TGTGCCAGCAGCCTCGGGGAATCGAGTGGCTACACCTTC. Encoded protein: CASSLGESSGYTF.

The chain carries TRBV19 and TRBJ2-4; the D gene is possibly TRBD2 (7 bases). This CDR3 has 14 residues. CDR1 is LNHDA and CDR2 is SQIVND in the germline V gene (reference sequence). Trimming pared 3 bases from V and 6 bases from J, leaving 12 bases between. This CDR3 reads CASSMGGQLNIQYF. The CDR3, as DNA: TGTGCCAGTAGTATGGGGGGGCAGTTAAACATTCAGTACTTC.

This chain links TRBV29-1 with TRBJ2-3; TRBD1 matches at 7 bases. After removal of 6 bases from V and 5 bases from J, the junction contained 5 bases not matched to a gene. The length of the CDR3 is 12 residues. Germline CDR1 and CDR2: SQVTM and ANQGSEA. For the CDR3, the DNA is TGCAGCGTAACGAACAGGGGAGATACGCAGTATTTT. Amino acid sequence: CSVTNRGDTQYF.

The DNA of the CDR3 is TGTGCCAGCTCACGCAGGACTAGCGCCTACGAGCAGTACTTC. Amino acids: CASSRRTSAYEQYF. The chain uses TRBV18 and TRBJ2-7, with 9 bases that match TRBD2. The CDR3 covers 14 residues. Trimming at V came to 4 bases and at J to 2 bases, leaving 3 bases not matched to a gene. The V gene's germline CDR1 is KGHSH and CDR2 LQKENI.

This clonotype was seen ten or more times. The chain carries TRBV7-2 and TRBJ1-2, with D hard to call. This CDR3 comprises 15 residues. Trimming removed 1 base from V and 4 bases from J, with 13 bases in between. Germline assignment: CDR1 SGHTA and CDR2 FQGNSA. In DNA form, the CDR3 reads TGTGCCAGCAGCTTAGGATTCGGACGGACCTATGGCTACACCTTC. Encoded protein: CASSLGFGRTYGYTF.